Below are 29 T cell receptor beta chains sequenced from a single sample in a study of cytomegalovirus exposure and HLA in healthy donors. Vbeta (60) and Jbeta (13) primers were used in the PCR. The method was immunoSEQ multiplex PCR; TCRdb's version includes in-frame clones alone and lacks a portion of them. Seen here are more than 85,000 clones, 60% to 80% observed once, and the top ten hold 0.95% to 1.5%. What was sequenced was PBMCs. These TCRs come from a female donor in good health and CMV-seronegative.

The chain is built from TRBV9 and TRBJ1-2, with D unclear. This CDR3 contains 15 residues. The ends were cut back, 2 bases at V and 3 bases at J, with 14 bases in the middle. The germline CDR1 and CDR2 sequences are SGDLS and YYNGEE. CDR3 protein: CASSVSTGSDYGYTF. Here the CDR3 DNA reads TGTGCCAGCAGCGTTTCAACGGGGTCAGACTATGGCTACACCTTC. Full variable domain (remainder filled in from reference TRBV9 and TRBJ1-2): DSGVTQTPKHLITATGQRVTLRCSPRSGDLSVYWYQQSLDQGLQFLIQYYNGEERAKGNILERFSAQQFPDLHSELNLSSLELGDSALYFCASSVSTGSDYGYTFGSGTRLTVV.

This chain uses TRBV5-1 with TRBJ1-1, with TRBD1 as a possible D gene (6 bases). Germline values: CDR1 SGHRS, CDR2 YFSETQ. The V end was cut by 2 bases, the J end by 1 base, with 12 bases between. The CDR3 consists of 15 residues. The CDR3 loop is CASSFRQEPNTEAFF. The CDR3 coding sequence is TGCGCCAGCAGCTTCCGACAGGAGCCGAACACTGAAGCTTTCTTT.

The chain has TRBV4-1 and TRBJ2-7; maybe TRBD1 (6 bases). The germline CDR1 and CDR2 sequences are MGHRA and YSYEKL. The CDR3 is 15 amino acids. V lost 0 bases and J 6 bases, leaving 15 bases between the germline ends. The DNA of the CDR3 is TGCGCCAGCAGCCAAGATTATTCTCAGGGGAGCGAGCAGTACTTC. Translating gives CASSQDYSQGSEQYF.

The sample holds a few counts of this clone. The chain couples TRBV30 to TRBJ2-7; D is possibly TRBD1 (5 bases). Per the germline V gene, CDR1 is GTSNPN and CDR2 is SVGIG (reference sequence). CDR3 size: 15 residues. V was trimmed by 2 bases and J by 0 bases, leaving 14 bases between them. This chain's CDR3 is CAWSPGIFSSYEQYF. In DNA, the CDR3 is TGTGCCTGGAGTCCAGGGATTTTCAGCTCCTACGAGCAGTACTTC. Full variable domain (outside the CDR3, taken from reference TRBV30 and TRBJ2-7): SQTIHQWPATLVQPVGSPLSLECTVEGTSNPNLYWYRQAAGRGLQLLFYSVGIGQISSEVPQNLSASRPQDRQFILSSKKLLLSDSGFYLCAWSPGIFSSYEQYFGPGTRLTVT.

This clone was observed once. V gene TRBV28 combines with J gene TRBJ2-2; 7 nucleotides match TRBD2. The CDR3 sequence is 15 residues long. Germline trimming cut 3 bases from V and 3 bases from J; bases unmatched to any gene: 4. Germline V gene data show CDR1 as MDHEN and CDR2 as SYDVKM. The CDR3 is CASSFVGGYTGELFF. DNA of the CDR3: TGTGCCAGCAGTTTCGTGGGAGGGTACACCGGGGAGCTGTTTTTT.

The V call is TRBV7-9, the J call TRBJ1-1; tentative D call: TRBD1 (6 bases). The CDR3 totals 14 residues. CDR1 and CDR2 from the germline V gene are SEHNR and FQNEAQ (reference sequence). V gave up 1 base and J gave up 5 bases, with 11 bases separating them. The CDR3 bases are TGTGCCAGCAGCTTAGTGTTTCAGGGGACTGAAGCTTTCTTT. Amino acid sequence: CASSLVFQGTEAFF.

The chain couples TRBV29-1 to TRBJ2-3, with a weak D call TRBD1 (5 bases). V lost 5 bases and J lost 2, with 14 bases in between. The CDR3 has 14 residues. Germline V gene lookup returns CDR1 SQVTM and CDR2 ANQGSEA. In DNA, the CDR3 is TGCAGCGTTAGACGGGCAGGGTACACAGATACGCAGTATTTT. It yields the protein CSVRRAGYTDTQYF.

The chain joins TRBV28 to TRBJ1-2; possibly TRBD1 for D (5 bases). Germline values: CDR1 MDHEN, CDR2 SYDVKM. The CDR3 spans 12 residues. V lost 3 bases to trimming and J lost 8 bases, with 10 bases between them. CDR3 loop: CASSLPGEGYTF. The CDR3 nucleotides are TGTGCCAGCAGTTTGCCGGGGGAAGGCTACACCTTC.

The J gene is TRBJ2-2, the V gene TRBV27, with D perhaps matching TRBD1 (7 bases). V gave up 6 bases and J gave up 5 bases, with 13 bases separating them. CDR1 and CDR2 (germline): MNHEY, SMNVEV (reference sequence). The CDR3 spans 14 residues. The CDR3, as DNA: TGTGCCAGCAGGGAGGGGGCGGGTACCGGGGAGCTGTTTTTT. Translated, it gives CASREGAGTGELFF.

The chain carries TRBV25-1 and TRBJ1-5, with D unresolved. V was cut by 2 bases and J by 3 bases, with 20 bases left in between. This CDR3 region has 18 residues. Germline-derived CDR1 and CDR2 are MGHDK and SYGVNS. Written as DNA, the CDR3 is TGTGCCAGCAGTGAAGTTTATGCGGCCTCCGAAGACAATCAGCCCCAGCATTTT. Amino acids: CASSEVYAASEDNQPQHF. Complete variable domain (other parts from reference TRBV25-1 and TRBJ1-5): EADIYQTPRYLVIGTGKKITLECSQTMGHDKMYWYQQDPGMELHLIHYSYGVNSTEKGDLSSESTVSRIRTEHFPLTLESARPSHTSQYLCASSEVYAASEDNQPQHFGDGTRLSIL.

DNA for the CDR3: TGTGCCTGGAGTGGACCGGGACGGATGGGACTACCTAACTCCTACGAGCAGTACTTC. Its protein product is CAWSGPGRMGLPNSYEQYF. The chain carries TRBV30 and TRBJ2-7, with 7 nucleotides matching TRBD2. V lost 1 base to trimming and J lost 0 bases; unmatched junction nucleotides: 18. There are 19 residues in the CDR3. Per the germline V gene, CDR1 is GTSNPN and CDR2 is SVGIG (reference sequence).

J is TRBJ1-1 and V is TRBV7-2; TRBD1 matches at 8 bases. The CDR3 runs 13 residues. V lost 4 bases to trimming and J lost 8 bases; unmatched junction nucleotides: 6. Germline V gene lookup returns CDR1 SGHTA and CDR2 FQGNSA. The CDR3 sequence: CASSSQGVGEAFF. The CDR3 region has the DNA TGTGCCAGCAGCTCACAGGGGGTGGGGGAAGCTTTCTTT.

This clone was picked up a small number of times. The V gene is TRBV7-8, the J gene TRBJ1-1, with 7 nucleotides matching TRBD1. The CDR3 is 16 residues long. The germline V gene has CDR1 SGHVS and CDR2 FQNEAQ. Trimming removed 5 bases from V and 1 base from J; junction bases left unmatched: 10. CDR3 nucleotides: TGTGCCAGCAGCATTCTCTACAGGGGACGGAACACTGAAGCTTTCTTT. Its protein product is CASSILYRGRNTEAFF.

The rearrangement joins TRBV5-1 to TRBJ1-1; 8 bases match TRBD1. The CDR3 contains 14 residues. Trimming took 4 bases from V and 2 from J; bases not matched to a gene: 4. The germline V gene encodes CDR1 SGHRS and CDR2 YFSETQ. CDR3 sequence: CASSVQGVNTEAFF. CDR3 nucleotide sequence: TGCGCCAGCAGCGTACAGGGGGTCAACACTGAAGCTTTCTTT.

This chain uses TRBV30 with TRBJ2-3, with 8 positions matching TRBD2. This CDR3 is 14 amino acids long. V dropped 0 bases and J dropped 4; count of bases not matched to a gene: 3. Germline CDR1 is GTSNPN and CDR2 is SVGIG (reference sequence). The CDR3 DNA reads as TGTGCCTGGAGTGTACAGCGGGAGCCAGATACGCAGTATTTT. It codes for CAWSVQREPDTQYF.

The chain couples TRBV6-1 to TRBJ2-5; D is perhaps TRBD1 (6 bases). Germline CDR1 MNHNS, CDR2 SASEGT. The CDR3 contains 12 residues. Trimming left V 5 bases short and J 13 bases short, with 17 bases between. The CDR3 here is CASSPSDRPGYF. The DNA for the CDR3 is TGTGCCAGCAGTCCTTCTGACAGGCCTGGGTACTTC.

V and J are TRBV14 and TRBJ2-7, with 8 bases that match TRBD1. The germline CDR1 and CDR2 sequences are SGHDN and FVKESK. After removal of 1 base from V and 6 bases from J, the junction contained 5 bases not matched to a gene. The CDR3 is 14 amino acids. CDR3 amino acids: CASSQGTGYREQYF. The DNA for the CDR3 is TGTGCCAGCAGCCAAGGGACAGGGTATCGCGAGCAGTACTTC.

The rearrangement joins TRBV9 to TRBJ2-7, with 7 bases lining up with TRBD2. This CDR3 comprises 15 residues. Losses at the gene ends were 1 base for V and 6 bases for J; bases not matched to a gene: 10. Germline V gene data show CDR1 as SGDLS and CDR2 as YYNGEE. This CDR3 is CASSVQGYPGGEQYF. CDR3 bases: TGTGCCAGCAGCGTACAGGGATATCCGGGGGGCGAGCAGTACTTC.

V gene TRBV7-2 combines with J gene TRBJ1-6; 9 positions agree with TRBD1. V shed 7 bases and J 7 bases; nucleotides not matched to a gene: 8. Germline V CDR1 and CDR2: SGHTA, FQGNSA. The CDR3 has 15 amino acids. CDR3 sequence: CASTADRGGNSPLHF. Here the CDR3 DNA reads TGTGCCAGCACCGCGGACAGGGGTGGGAATTCACCCCTCCACTTT.

The chain is built from TRBV4-1 and TRBJ2-1; 7 bases map to TRBD2. The V gene end was trimmed by 3 bases and the J gene end by 4 bases; junction bases not matched to a gene: 12. This CDR3 has 17 residues. Germline V gives CDR1 MGHRA, CDR2 YSYEKL. The CDR3: CASSQSPSPSGYNEQFF. CDR3 nucleotides: TGCGCCAGCAGCCAGTCCCCATCGCCTAGCGGATACAATGAGCAGTTCTTC.

This clone was picked up a small number of times. Mismatch with germline at one junction end may stem from a read error. The CDR3 protein is CASSLQVNTEAFF. Here the CDR3 DNA reads TGTGCTAGCAGCTTACAGGTTAACACTGAAGCTTTCTTT. The chain carries TRBV7-7 and TRBJ1-1, with D possibly being TRBD1 (5 bases). The CDR3 has 13 amino acids. Germline V gives CDR1 SSHAT, CDR2 FNYEAQ (reference sequence). Full variable domain (missing parts from reference TRBV7-7 and TRBJ1-1): GAGVSQSPRYKVTKRGQDVTLRCDPISSHATLYWYQQALGQGPEFLTYFNYEAQPDKSGLPSDRFSAERPEGSISTLTIQRTEQRDSAMYRCASSLQVNTEAFFGQGTRLTVV.

This rearrangement joins TRBV14 to TRBJ1-5; D is unresolved. Trimming took 3 bases from V and 7 from J, leaving 16 bases between them. CDR3 length: 15 residues. CDR1 is SGHDN, CDR2 FVKESK, per germline. CDR3 DNA: TGTGCCAGCAGCCAGTCCGGGAGCGGATGGCAGCCCCAGCATTTT. It codes for CASSQSGSGWQPQHF.

V is TRBV19 and J is TRBJ2-7; 8 bases agree with TRBD1. Losses at the gene ends were 5 bases for V and 10 bases for J; bases not matched to a gene: 13. Germline loops: CDR1 LNHDA, CDR2 SQIVND (reference sequence). The CDR3 runs to 14 residues. The CDR3 loop is CASSLNFGQGFQYF. Here the CDR3 DNA reads TGTGCCAGTAGTCTTAATTTCGGACAGGGCTTCCAGTACTTC.

The chain uses TRBV6-5 and TRBJ1-2, with 8 bases that match TRBD1. Per germline, CDR1 MNHEY and CDR2 SVGAGI. The CDR3 runs 12 residues. The V and J ends lost 7 bases and 4 bases, in that order; junction bases with no gene match: 2. As DNA, the CDR3 is TGTGCCAGCACCGGGACAGGCTATGGCTACACCTTC. This gives the protein CASTGTGYGYTF.

Turning to this clone: A read error may produce the germline difference seen at one junction end. The chain is built from TRBV7-9 and TRBJ1-2; D is undetermined. The CDR3 has 13 amino acids. The germline CDR1 and CDR2 sequences are SEHNR and FQNEAQ (reference sequence). This chain's CDR3 is CSSSLTQAYGYTF. CDR3 nucleotides: TGTTCCAGCAGCTTAACCCAGGCCTATGGCTACACCTTC.

This clone was seen a single time. J is TRBJ1-2 and V is TRBV6-1; TRBD1 matches 9 bases. The germline V gene has CDR1 MNHNS and CDR2 SASEGT. The ends lost 4 bases at V and 7 bases at J; junction bases unmatched: 4. This CDR3 has 13 amino acids. The CDR3 sequence: CASSADRGGGYTF. CDR3 sequence (DNA): TGTGCCAGCAGTGCCGACAGGGGGGGTGGCTACACCTTC.

This chain joins TRBV7-9 and TRBJ1-2, with D hard to call. From germline, CDR1 is SEHNR and CDR2 FQNEAQ (reference sequence). The CDR3 loop spans 15 amino acids. V lost 0 bases to trimming and J lost 6 bases, with 14 bases between them. In nucleotides, the CDR3 is TGTGCCAGCAGCTTAGCTGGAACAGCCCTTGATGGCTACACCTTC. As protein: CASSLAGTALDGYTF.

The V and J genes are TRBV4-2 and TRBJ1-1; 10 nucleotides match TRBD1. CDR3 length equals 18 residues. The ends lost 3 bases at V and 0 bases at J; junction bases unmatched: 10. Germline V gene lookup returns CDR1 LGHNA and CDR2 YNFKEQ. CDR3: CASSQEPGTGAMNTEAFF. The CDR3 DNA follows: TGTGCCAGCAGCCAGGAACCGGGGACAGGGGCGATGAACACTGAAGCTTTCTTT.

The chain recombines TRBV5-8 with TRBJ1-4, with a tentative D call TRBD1 (5 bases). The CDR3 runs 13 residues. With 6 bases removed from V and 7 bases from J, the gap between germline ends came to 13 bases. CDR1 and CDR2 from the germline V gene are SGHTS and YDEGEE. In nucleotides, the CDR3 is TGTGCCAGCACCAAAGTCGGGGGTGAAAAACTGTTTTTT. Its translation is CASTKVGGEKLFF.